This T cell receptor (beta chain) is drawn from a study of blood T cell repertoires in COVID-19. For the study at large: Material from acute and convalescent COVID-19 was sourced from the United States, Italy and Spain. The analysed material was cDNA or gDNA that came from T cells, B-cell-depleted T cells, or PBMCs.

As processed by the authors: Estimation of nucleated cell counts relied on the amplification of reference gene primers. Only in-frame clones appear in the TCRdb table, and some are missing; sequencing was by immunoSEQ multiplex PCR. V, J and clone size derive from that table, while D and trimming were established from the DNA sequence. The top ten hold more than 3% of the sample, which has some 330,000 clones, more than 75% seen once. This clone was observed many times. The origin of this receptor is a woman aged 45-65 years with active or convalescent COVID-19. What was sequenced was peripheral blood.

In DNA form, the CDR3 reads TGTGCCAGCAGTTCGGGACAGGGCTTTGAGCAGTTCTTC. This gives the protein CASSSGQGFEQFF. The chain recombines TRBV12-3 or TRBV12-4 with TRBJ2-1; TRBD1 agrees at 9 bases. The J segment lost 9 bases and the V segment lost 4 bases, leaving 4 bases of the junction unmatched. CDR3 length equals 13 residues.